This T cell receptor beta chain was sequenced for a study of sequential checkpoint blockade in melanoma. Repertoires were generated with immunoSEQ multiplex PCR, while TCRdb's copy carries only in-frame clones and drops some. The table has under 45,000 clones, approximately 85% seen once. As to treatment: randomized to nivolumab then ipilimumab (arm A) or the reverse (arm B). Patients had received no earlier DNA-damaging chemotherapy. PBMC sorting kept live CD3+CD8+ cells without CD19 or CD56. Here the sequenced sample was CD8+ T cells sorted from blood (inferred from file names), taken from a patient given nivolumab and ipilimumab in sequence. The receptor comes from a human donor with melanoma.

Here the CDR3 reads CASSQVQGESYEQYF. The CDR3 nucleotides read TGCGCCAGCAGCCAAGTACAGGGTGAGTCCTACGAGCAGTACTTC. This sequence joins TRBV4-1 and TRBJ2-7, with D possibly matching TRBD1 (6 bases). V lost 1 base and J lost 1, with 11 bases in between. The CDR3 totals 15 residues. Germline loops: CDR1 MGHRA, CDR2 YSYEKL.